The 6 T cell receptor beta chains given below trace back to one sample, sequenced in a study of CD8+CD57+ T cells in acquired aplastic anemia. Profiling of TCR beta VDJ combinations and CDR3 sequences used genomic DNA as template. TCRdb redid the calling of the reads with MiXCR, one entry per CDR3 protein. This sample has around 400,000 distinct CDR3 sequences, with roughly 68% found just once. The sequenced sample was sorted CD4+, CD8+, or CD8+CD57+ T cells (not recorded which) from PBMCs. The receptors shown here come from a human donor in good health, serving as a control.

With regard to this clonotype: The conserved phenylalanine or tryptophan normally closing the CDR3 is absent here, so this likely arose from a read error. It is unclear where the CDR3 begins or ends on the DNA, so no DNA is shown, and the CDR3 is as TCRdb lists it. V gene TRBV7-9 combines with J gene TRBJ2-5. The CDR3 contains 13 residues when both ends are counted. Germline CDR1 SEHNR, CDR2 FQNEAQ (reference sequence). The CDR3: CASSLRRHQETQY.

This clonotype appeared many times. The rearrangement links TRBV9 to TRBJ2-5; 10 bases are shared with TRBD1. CDR3 length equals 15 residues. The ends lost 2 bases at V and 5 bases at J; junction bases unmatched: 6. In germline, CDR1 is SGDLS, CDR2 YYNGEE. CDR3 coding DNA: TGTGCCAGCAGCGTCACGGGACAGGGGTGGGAGACCCAGTACTTC. Amino acid sequence: CASSVTGQGWETQYF. Full variable domain (rest looked up from reference TRBV9 and TRBJ2-5): DSGVTQTPKHLITATGQRVTLRCSPRSGDLSVYWYQQSLDQGLQFLIQYYNGEERAKGNILERFSAQQFPDLHSELNLSSLELGDSALYFCASSVTGQGWETQYFGPGTRLLVL.

This sequence joins TRBV7-2 and TRBJ2-5, with a weak D call TRBD1 (6 bases). Germline CDR1 and CDR2: SGHTA and FQGNSA. Trimming removed 0 bases at V and 10 bases at J, with 15 bases between. The CDR3 runs 14 residues. The DNA of the CDR3 is TGTGCCAGCAGCTTAGCAGGTTCAGGGGAGCACCAGTACTTC. It yields the protein CASSLAGSGEHQYF.

The rearrangement links TRBV7-2 to TRBJ1-2, with D tentatively TRBD1 (5 bases). Germline loops: CDR1 SGHTA, CDR2 FQGNSA. V lost 4 bases to trimming and J lost 7 bases, with 25 bases between them. The CDR3 covers 17 residues. CDR3 residues: CASSYGEGRGPDFGYTF. Here the CDR3 DNA reads TGTGCCAGCAGCTACGGGGAGGGGCGAGGTCCTGACTTTGGCTACACCTTC.

J is TRBJ2-5 and V is TRBV25-1; a possible D gene is TRBD1 (7 bases). The V gene's germline CDR1 is MGHDK and CDR2 SYGVNS. V lost 6 bases, J lost 4 bases, and 18 bases lay in between. The CDR3 consists of 15 residues. The CDR3 protein is CASSTRRGRGETQYF. The CDR3 DNA is TGTGCCAGCAGCACAAGGAGGGGGCGCGGAGAGACCCAGTACTTC.

Details on this clonotype: Here the CDR3 omits its conserved ending phenylalanine or tryptophan, so a read error is the likely source. The chain couples TRBV2 to TRBJ1-6; TRBD1 might be the D (6 bases). V was cut by 6 bases and J by 15 bases, with 15 bases left in between. Per germline, CDR1 SNHLY and CDR2 FYNNEI. The CDR3 extends over 12 amino acids. The CDR3 loop reads CASSTVEGGLHL. CDR3 in DNA: TGTGCCAGCAGCACGGTAGAGGGGGGCCTCCACCTT.